The 24 T cell receptor beta chains in this list originate from one sample, sequenced in a study of cytomegalovirus exposure and HLA in healthy donors. Primers: 60 Vbeta forward and 13 Jbeta reverse. Generated by immunoSEQ multiplex PCR, the TCRdb table keeps only in-frame clones and is missing some. There are some 120,000 clones in the sample, with roughly 4% held by the top ten. Sequencing input: PBMCs. The source of these receptors is a young man in good health and CMV-seronegative.

The chain combines TRBV18 with TRBJ1-4, with D unresolved. Trimming took 3 bases from V and 8 from J, leaving 19 bases between them. Germline assignment: CDR1 KGHSH and CDR2 LQKENI. The CDR3 sequence is 16 residues long. CDR3 coding DNA: TGTGCCAGCTCACCTCCCGGGGTTCGGACTACAGAAAAACTGTTTTTT. It codes for CASSPPGVRTTEKLFF.

CDR3 in amino acids: CAWSPRGFYGYTF. As DNA, the CDR3 is TGTGCCTGGAGTCCACGAGGATTCTATGGCTACACCTTC. The chain uses TRBV30 and TRBJ1-2, with D hard to call. CDR3 length: 13 amino acids. The germline V gene has CDR1 GTSNPN and CDR2 SVGIG (reference sequence). Trimming stripped 2 bases from V and 4 bases from J, with 11 bases between. The whole variable domain, filled in from reference TRBV30 and TRBJ1-2, reads SQTIHQWPATLVQPVGSPLSLECTVEGTSNPNLYWYRQAAGRGLQLLFYSVGIGQISSEVPQNLSASRPQDRQFILSSKKLLLSDSGFYLCAWSPRGFYGYTFGSGTRLTVV.

V gene TRBV5-1 combines with J gene TRBJ2-7; D may be TRBD1 (5 bases). Trimming took off 0 bases at V and 4 bases at J, with 23 bases between the two ends. CDR3 length equals 18 residues. Germline CDR1 is SGHRS and CDR2 is YFSETQ. CDR3 DNA: TGCGCCAGCAGCTTGGCCCCCTTCCGGCCAGGGTGGGCGTACGAGCAGTACTTC. Its translation is CASSLAPFRPGWAYEQYF.

The V and J genes are TRBV10-2 and TRBJ1-5; 11 bases match TRBD1. This CDR3 region has 16 residues. Trimming took 6 bases from V and 3 from J; bases not matched to a gene: 7. Germline lookup yields CDR1 WSHSY and CDR2 SAAADI. The CDR3 coding sequence is TGCGCCAGCAGCCCGGACAGGGGGCGAAACAATCAGCCCCAGCATTTT. As protein: CASSPDRGRNNQPQHF.

This chain uses TRBV9 with TRBJ2-1, with 10 nucleotides matching TRBD2. The V gene's germline CDR1 is SGDLS and CDR2 YYNGEE. The CDR3 covers 17 residues. V shed 0 bases and J 8 bases; nucleotides not matched to a gene: 11. The CDR3 here is CASSVAPSGRNGDEQFF. The CDR3 nucleotides are TGTGCCAGCAGCGTAGCTCCTAGCGGGAGAAATGGCGATGAGCAGTTCTTC.

The chain has TRBV11-2 and TRBJ1-1; 9 bases agree with TRBD1. The germline gives CDR1 SGHAT, CDR2 FQNNGV. V gave up 5 bases and J gave up 4 bases; unmatched junction bases: 8. The CDR3 is 15 amino acids. In nucleotides, the CDR3 is TGTGCCAGCAGCGCCGGGGGACAGGGATCCACTGAAGCTTTCTTT. Translating gives CASSAGGQGSTEAFF.

The chain has TRBV6-1 and TRBJ1-1; D uncertain. Germline V gene sequence: CDR1 MNHNS, CDR2 SASEGT. This CDR3 region has 16 residues. Deletions cut 0 bases from V and 1 base from J, with 12 bases between. DNA for the CDR3: TGTGCCAGCAGTGAAGCGGTCTACGGGAGGAACACTGAAGCTTTCTTT. This sequence encodes CASSEAVYGRNTEAFF.

This sequence joins TRBV7-3 and TRBJ1-2; a possible D gene is TRBD1 (6 bases). The V and J ends lost 5 bases and 5 bases respectively, with 18 bases between them. Germline CDR1 reads SGHTA; CDR2 reads FQGTGA. This CDR3 region has 15 residues. The CDR3 DNA follows: TGTGCCAGCAGCCCAACGCCGGACAGCTGGTATGGCTACACCTTC. Translation: CASSPTPDSWYGYTF.

This chain uses TRBV5-1 with TRBJ2-7; 7 bases match TRBD2. The junction had 3 bases not matched to a gene; V was cut back by 0 bases and J by 0 bases. This CDR3 is built from 15 residues. Germline V CDR1 and CDR2: SGHRS, YFSETQ. CDR3 in amino acids: CASSLGRTSSYEQYF. CDR3 DNA sequence: TGCGCCAGCAGCTTGGGGCGGACTAGCTCCTACGAGCAGTACTTC.

V usage is TRBV11-2 and J usage is TRBJ1-2, with 9 bases that match TRBD1. Germline CDR1 reads SGHAT; CDR2 reads FQNNGV. CDR3 length: 18 residues. V was clipped by 1 base and J by 0 bases; unmatched bases: 9. The CDR3 is CASSLVRQGQGPNYGYTF. Here the CDR3 DNA reads TGTGCCAGCAGCTTAGTCCGCCAGGGACAGGGTCCTAACTATGGCTACACCTTC.

Points on this clone: It is likely a read error, because the conserved phenylalanine at the end of the CDR3 is missing. V is TRBV5-6 and J is TRBJ1-3; D is uncertain. In germline, CDR1 is SGHDT, CDR2 YYEEEE. The V and J ends lost 2 bases and 0 bases respectively, with 9 bases between them. The CDR3 runs to 15 residues. The CDR3 bases are TGTGCCAGCAGCTTCGGGATGAGCTCTGGAAACACCATATATCTT. Translated: CASSFGMSSGNTIYL.

The chain employs TRBV11-3 and TRBJ1-3, with unresolved D. The CDR3 spans 13 residues. The ends were cut back, 1 base at V and 2 bases at J, with 3 bases in the middle. Germline CDR1 SGHNT, CDR2 YENEEA. The CDR3, as DNA: TGTGCCAGCAGCTTAGTTACTGGAAACACCATATATTTT. This codes for CASSLVTGNTIYF.

V is TRBV6-1 and J is TRBJ1-2; D remains ambiguous. Germline CDR1 reads MNHNS; CDR2 reads SASEGT. V lost 8 bases, J lost 8 bases, and 18 bases lay in between. This CDR3 is built from 13 residues. CDR3 in amino acids: CASPKDPGGGYTF. The CDR3 DNA sequence: TGTGCCAGCCCGAAGGACCCGGGCGGGGGCTACACCTTC.

This chain uses TRBV19 with TRBJ2-2; 7 nucleotides match TRBD2. V dropped 5 bases and J dropped 5; count of bases not matched to a gene: 8. Germline-derived CDR1 and CDR2 are LNHDA and SQIVND (reference sequence). This CDR3 has 15 amino acids. The chain's CDR3 is CASSRGSSWTGELFF. CDR3 sequence (DNA): TGTGCCAGTAGTCGCGGGAGTTCGTGGACCGGGGAGCTGTTTTTT. Complete variable domain (other parts from reference TRBV19 and TRBJ2-2): DGGITQSPKYLFRKEGQNVTLSCEQNLNHDAMYWYRQDPGQGLRLIYYSQIVNDFQKGDIAEGYSVSREKKESFPLTVTSAQKNPTAFYLCASSRGSSWTGELFFGEGSRLTVL.

The rearrangement links TRBV5-1 to TRBJ2-7; 9 bases are shared with TRBD1. Germline V gene sequence: CDR1 SGHRS, CDR2 YFSETQ. The V gene end was trimmed by 1 base and the J gene end by 3 bases; junction bases not matched to a gene: 5. This CDR3 contains 15 residues. The CDR3 nucleotides are TGCGCCAGCAGCTTGACTCCGGGACAGGGCTACGAGCAGTACTTC. It encodes CASSLTPGQGYEQYF.

V is TRBV6-5 and J is TRBJ2-7; 8 nucleotides line up with TRBD2. The CDR3 has 15 residues. V trimming: 2 bases; J trimming: 3 bases; junction bases outside the gene matches: 6. Germline V lookup: CDR1 MNHEY, CDR2 SVGAGI. In DNA, the CDR3 is TGTGCCAGCAGTTACCGGGCAGCGGGAGACTACGAGCAGTACTTC. It translates to CASSYRAAGDYEQYF.

The DNA for the CDR3 is TGTGCCAGCACAGGGGGCGGCGGGTTCACTGAAGCTTTCTTT. Its protein is CASTGGGGFTEAFF. The chain employs TRBV19 and TRBJ1-1; 9 nucleotides agree with TRBD1. The CDR3 runs 14 residues. V gave up 9 bases and J gave up 4 bases; unmatched junction bases: 9. Per germline, CDR1 LNHDA and CDR2 SQIVND (reference sequence).

This chain links TRBV7-9 with TRBJ1-2, with 7 positions matching TRBD1. Germline CDR1 SEHNR, CDR2 FQNEAQ (reference sequence). This CDR3 has 14 amino acids. After removal of 5 bases from V and 3 bases from J, the junction contained 6 bases not matched to a gene. The CDR3 DNA sequence: TGTGCCAGCAGCGCCAGGGACAGTTACTATGGCTACACCTTC. It yields the protein CASSARDSYYGYTF. Full variable domain (outside the CDR3, taken from reference TRBV7-9 and TRBJ1-2): DTGVSQNPRHKITKRGQNVTFRCDPISEHNRLYWYRQTLGQGPEFLTYFQNEAQLEKSRLLSDRFSAERPKGSFSTLEIQRTEQGDSAMYLCASSARDSYYGYTFGSGTRLTVV.

The rearrangement uses TRBV27 and TRBJ2-3; 9 nucleotides agree with TRBD1. The germline gives CDR1 MNHEY, CDR2 SMNVEV (reference sequence). The CDR3 has 15 residues. The J segment lost 8 bases and the V segment lost 3 bases, leaving 9 bases of the junction unmatched. The CDR3 region has the DNA TGTGCCAGCAGTTTGGGGGACAGGGTCGGTGGTACGCAGTATTTT. It is translated as CASSLGDRVGGTQYF.

The V call is TRBV6-5, the J call TRBJ2-7; TRBD1 is a possible D gene (7 bases). Trimming pared 5 bases from V and 1 base from J, leaving 15 bases between. Germline CDR1 and CDR2: MNHEY and SVGAGI. This CDR3 spans 15 amino acids. The CDR3 loop is CASSVGAGGSYEQYF. The CDR3 nucleotides are TGTGCCAGCAGTGTCGGGGCAGGGGGGTCCTACGAGCAGTACTTC.

The rearrangement links TRBV19 to TRBJ2-4; TRBD1 matches at 7 bases. Germline CDR1 is LNHDA and CDR2 is SQIVND (reference sequence). CDR3 length: 17 residues. V was pared by 5 bases and J by 4 bases, with 14 bases of the junction left unmatched. The CDR3 sequence: CASSLIPRDSMKNIQYF. DNA for the CDR3: TGTGCCAGTAGTTTAATCCCACGGGACAGCATGAAAAACATTCAGTACTTC.

The CDR3 loop reads CSVQTRVSGELFF. The CDR3 DNA follows: TGCAGCGTGCAAACCAGGGTCAGCGGGGAGCTGTTTTTT. The rearrangement uses TRBV29-1 and TRBJ2-2; perhaps TRBD1 as D (5 bases). The CDR3 sequence is 13 residues long. V lost 6 bases to trimming and J lost 7 bases, with 15 bases between them. Germline V CDR1 and CDR2: SQVTM, ANQGSEA.

This chain uses TRBV10-3 with TRBJ2-7; perhaps TRBD2 as D (5 bases). Trimming cost V 0 bases and J 7 bases, with 10 bases left between them. Germline V gene lookup returns CDR1 ENHRY and CDR2 SYGVKD. CDR3 length: 13 amino acids. The CDR3, as DNA: TGTGCCATCAGTGAGTCGCCCGAGGGAGAGCAGTACTTC. Protein product: CAISESPEGEQYF.

This rearrangement joins TRBV5-4 to TRBJ2-1, with 9 bases matching TRBD2. The ends lost 3 bases at V and 8 bases at J; junction bases unmatched: 12. In germline, CDR1 is SGHNT, CDR2 YYREEE (reference sequence). The CDR3 spans 16 residues. DNA of the CDR3: TGTGCCAGCAGCTATCCGGGACTAGCCTCAGACTATGAGCAGTTCTTC. It translates to CASSYPGLASDYEQFF. Full variable domain (remainder filled in from reference TRBV5-4 and TRBJ2-1): ETGVTQSPTHLIKTRGQQVTLRCSSQSGHNTVSWYQQALGQGPQFIFQYYREEENGRGNFPPRFSGLQFPNYSSELNVNALELDDSALYLCASSYPGLASDYEQFFGPGTRLTVL.